Listed below are T cell receptor beta chains from one sample, sequenced in a study of radiotherapy plus CTLA-4 blockade in lung cancer. The method was immunoSEQ multiplex PCR; TCRdb's version includes in-frame clones alone and lacks a portion of them. This table holds about 32,000 clones, 81% found once. The sequencing here drew on peripheral blood, taken from a patient treated with radiotherapy plus ipilimumab. These receptors came from a human donor with non-small cell lung cancer that progressed on radiotherapy plus ipilimumab. CDR3s include the opening cysteine and the closing phenylalanine or tryptophan. Each record gives: D gene, J gene, V gene, clone size, CDR3 protein, CDR3 DNA. D genes are given only for firm matches. Clone sizes are given selectively: once, few, many, or a class where the clone is expanded.

- TRBJ2-3 TRBV6-1 - CASKYSGSTDTQYF TGTGCCAGCAAATATAGCGGAAGCACAGATACGCAGTATTTT
TRBD1 TRBJ1-1 TRBV5-1 - CASSLVSQGAMNTEAFF TGCGCCAGCAGCTTGGTGTCTCAGGGGGCAATGAACACTGAAGCTTTCTTT
- TRBJ1-4 TRBV5-1 once CASSLAAANEKLFF TGCGCCAGCAGCTTGGCGGCGGCTAATGAAAAACTGTTTTTT
- TRBJ2-5 TRBV6-6 - CASRKPAAKQETQYF TGTGCCAGCAGAAAACCAGCGGCAAAACAAGAGACCCAGTACTTC
TRBD1 TRBJ1-1 TRBV19 - CASSGTGGAGAFF TGTGCCAGTAGTGGGACAGGGGGCGCGGGGGCTTTCTTT
TRBD1 TRBJ1-5 TRBV9 - CASGTGANQPQHF TGTGCCAGCGGGACAGGGGCCAATCAGCCCCAGCATTTT
TRBD1 TRBJ1-5 TRBV28 once CASRGQRGSGQPQHF TGTGCCAGCAGGGGACAGCGTGGATCGGGTCAGCCCCAGCATTTT
TRBD2 TRBJ2-5 TRBV6-1 - CASSPAGQETQYF TGTGCCAGCAGTCCAGCGGGACAAGAGACCCAGTACTTC
TRBD1 TRBJ1-2 TRBV4-2 - CASSGDSYYGYTF TGTGCCAGCAGCGGGGACAGCTACTATGGCTACACCTTC
TRBD1 TRBJ1-4 TRBV5-4 - CASSSLPDRATEKLFF TGTGCCAGCAGCTCTTTACCGGACAGGGCTACTGAAAAACTGTTTTTT
TRBD1 TRBJ2-1 TRBV7-9 - CASSTIGGGYNEQFF TGTGCCAGCAGCACCATAGGGGGCGGGTACAATGAGCAGTTCTTC
- TRBJ2-7 TRBV18 - CASLGDTGHYEQYF TGTGCCAGCTTAGGGGACACAGGACACTACGAGCAGTACTTC
- TRBJ1-5 TRBV6-5 - CASSYSQGYNQPQHF TGTGCCAGCAGTTACTCCCAGGGCTACAATCAGCCCCAGCATTTT